This T cell receptor (beta chain) was retrieved from a study of CD8+ T cells in alopecia areata. Extraction of RNA preceded its reverse transcription into cDNA, which served as the sequencing template. Repertoires were generated with immunoSEQ multiplex PCR, while TCRdb's copy carries only in-frame clones and drops some. Among over 15,000 clones, over 50% were seen once, and the ten largest hold 8% to 10%. This CDR3 is 16 amino acids long. The germline V and J ends were trimmed by 6 bases and 8 bases, with 25 bases remaining between them. The germline CDR1 and CDR2 sequences are LNHDA and SQIVND (reference sequence). The sample's treatment: oral pan-JAK inhibitor, 5-10 mg twice daily. Researchers gathered lesional scalp punch biopsies and peripheral blood from patients with alopecia areata.

The clonotype was recovered from a human donor with alopecia areata. The V gene is TRBV19, the J gene TRBJ1-2; no definite D call. The sample here was skin, taken at week 4, from a patient treated with tofacitinib. The CDR3 here is CASSPTTAGSLGGYTF. The CDR3 nucleotides read TGTGCCAGTAGCCCAACTACTGCAGGTAGCCTCGGGGGCTACACCTTC.